Below are 8 T cell receptor beta chains sequenced from a single sample in a study of blood T cell repertoires in COVID-19. Generated by immunoSEQ multiplex PCR, the TCRdb table keeps only in-frame clones and is missing some. The table includes tens of thousands of clones, 78% detected once. The material sequenced was peripheral blood. The receptors originated from a man aged 65 to 85 with COVID-19, enrolled during active disease.

The CDR3 DNA follows: TGTGCCAGCAGCTTCTACACAAATCCGGGAGAGACCCAGTACTTC. Amino acids: CASSFYTNPGETQYF. The chain is built from TRBV7-2 and TRBJ2-5; D call uncertain. The V and J ends lost 3 bases and 4 bases respectively, with 15 bases between them. CDR1 and CDR2 from the germline V gene are SGHTA and FQGNSA. This CDR3 is built from 15 residues.

The CDR3 DNA follows: TGCGCCAGCAGCCTCCGGGACAGGAGCGATTCCTACAATGAGCAGTTCTTC. It codes for CASSLRDRSDSYNEQFF. This chain links TRBV5-1 with TRBJ2-1, with TRBD1 matching over 8 bases. CDR1 and CDR2 (germline): SGHRS, YFSETQ. The CDR3 runs 17 residues. V was clipped by 4 bases and J by 1 base; unmatched bases: 10.

The CDR3 protein is CASSEGRRGALGELFF. The CDR3 DNA reads TGTGCCAGCAGCGAGGGGCGGCGGGGAGCTCTCGGGGAGCTGTTTTTT. V usage is TRBV9 and J usage is TRBJ2-2; possible D gene TRBD2, 6 bases. The germline V and J ends were trimmed by 3 bases and 7 bases, with 19 bases remaining between them. CDR1 is SGDLS, CDR2 YYNGEE, per germline. The CDR3 contains 16 residues.

This chain uses TRBV3-1 (or the pseudogene TRBV3-2) with TRBJ1-1, with a tentative D call TRBD1 (6 bases). Trimming shortened V by 4 bases and J by 3 bases, and 18 bases separated the two germline ends. This CDR3 spans 16 amino acids. CDR1 is LGHDT, CDR2 YNNKEL, per germline (reference sequence). This CDR3 is CASSPSEHGGHTEAFF. In nucleotides, the CDR3 is TGTGCCAGCAGCCCGTCAGAGCATGGGGGCCACACTGAAGCTTTCTTT.

This rearrangement joins TRBV29-1 to TRBJ1-2, with D possibly matching TRBD1 (5 bases). The CDR3 runs 14 residues. Germline V CDR1 and CDR2: SQVTM, ANQGSEA. Trimming took 3 bases from V and 2 from J, leaving 13 bases between them. The CDR3 loop reads CSVEVGHLNYGYTF. The CDR3 nucleotides read TGCAGCGTTGAGGTAGGACACCTCAACTATGGCTACACCTTC.

The chain recombines TRBV9 with TRBJ2-3; D not resolved. The CDR3 is 16 residues long. V was shortened by 0 bases and J by 1 base, with 12 bases between the two germline ends. From germline, CDR1 is SGDLS and CDR2 YYNGEE. CDR3 nucleotides: TGTGCCAGCAGCGTAGACTCCTTACCTGGCACAGATACGCAGTATTTT. The encoded protein is CASSVDSLPGTDTQYF.

The V and J genes are TRBV5-5 and TRBJ1-1; 7 nucleotides match TRBD1. The V and J ends lost 0 bases and 3 bases, in that order; junction bases with no gene match: 11. Germline CDR1 and CDR2: SGHKS and YYEKEE (reference sequence). The CDR3 covers 17 residues. Written as DNA, the CDR3 is TGTGCCAGCAGCTTGGGGTTTAACAGGGGACCCCACACTGAAGCTTTCTTT. This encodes CASSLGFNRGPHTEAFF.

There are a few counts of this clone. The genes are TRBV5-1 and TRBJ1-1; a weak D match, TRBD1 (6 bases). V dropped 2 bases and J dropped 0 bases, with 11 bases sitting between them. The CDR3 is 15 residues long. Germline V CDR1 and CDR2: SGHRS, YFSETQ. In nucleotides, the CDR3 is TGCGCCAGCAGCTTAGAAGGGGGATTGAACACTGAAGCTTTCTTT. It is translated as CASSLEGGLNTEAFF.